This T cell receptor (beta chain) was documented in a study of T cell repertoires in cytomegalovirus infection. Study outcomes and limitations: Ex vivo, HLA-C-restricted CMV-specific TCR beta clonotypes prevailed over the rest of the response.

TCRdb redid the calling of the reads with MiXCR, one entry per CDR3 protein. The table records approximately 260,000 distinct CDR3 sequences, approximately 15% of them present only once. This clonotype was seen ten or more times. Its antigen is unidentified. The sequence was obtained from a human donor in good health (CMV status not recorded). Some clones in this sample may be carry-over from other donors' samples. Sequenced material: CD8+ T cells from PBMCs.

The CDR3, as DNA: TGTGCCAGCAGCCGGCAGAGTCCCTACAATGAGCAGTTCTTC. Its translation: CASSRQSPYNEQFF. The chain couples TRBV14 to TRBJ2-1; D unclear. The CDR3 is 14 amino acids. The germline V gene encodes CDR1 SGHDN and CDR2 FVKESK. Trimming left V 4 bases short and J 2 bases short, with 9 bases between.